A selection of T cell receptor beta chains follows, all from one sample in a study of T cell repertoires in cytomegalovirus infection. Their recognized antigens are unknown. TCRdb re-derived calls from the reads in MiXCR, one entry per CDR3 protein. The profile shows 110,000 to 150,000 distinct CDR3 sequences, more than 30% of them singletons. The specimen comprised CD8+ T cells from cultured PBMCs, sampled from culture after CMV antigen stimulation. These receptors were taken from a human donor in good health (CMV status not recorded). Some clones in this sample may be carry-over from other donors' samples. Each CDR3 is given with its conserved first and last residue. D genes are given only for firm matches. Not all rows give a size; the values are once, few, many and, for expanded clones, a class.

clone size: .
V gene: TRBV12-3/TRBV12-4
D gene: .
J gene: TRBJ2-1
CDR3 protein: CASSLNGQYNEQFF
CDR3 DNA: TGTGCCAGCAGTTTAAATGGACAGTACAATGAGCAGTTCTTC

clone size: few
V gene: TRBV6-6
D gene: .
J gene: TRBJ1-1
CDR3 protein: CASSYEGMSTEAFF
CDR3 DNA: TGTGCCAGCAGTTATGAGGGGATGAGTACTGAAGCTTTCTTT

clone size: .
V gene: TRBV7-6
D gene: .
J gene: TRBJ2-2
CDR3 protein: CASSLAGMTLTGELFF
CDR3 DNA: TGTGCCAGCAGCTTGGCCGGGATGACCCTCACCGGGGAGCTGTTTTTT

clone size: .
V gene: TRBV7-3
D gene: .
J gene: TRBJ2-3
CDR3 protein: CASSSSLVDTQYF
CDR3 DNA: TGTGCCAGCAGCTCAAGTCTTGTGGATACGCAGTATTTT

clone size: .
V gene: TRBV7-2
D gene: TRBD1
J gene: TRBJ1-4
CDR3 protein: CASSLVDRVDEKLFF
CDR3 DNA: TGTGCCAGCAGCTTAGTAGACAGGGTGGATGAAAAACTGTTTTTT

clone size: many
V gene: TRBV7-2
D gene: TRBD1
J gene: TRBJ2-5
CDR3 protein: CASSLGARGRDETQYF
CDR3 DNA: TGTGCCAGCAGCTTAGGAGCCAGGGGGCGCGATGAGACCCAGTACTTC

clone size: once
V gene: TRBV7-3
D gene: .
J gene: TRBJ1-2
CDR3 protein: CASSSQRVPGGYTF
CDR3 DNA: TGTGCCAGCAGCTCCCAGAGGGTTCCGGGGGGCTACACCTTC

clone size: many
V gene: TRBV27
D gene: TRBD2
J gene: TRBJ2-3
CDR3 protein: CASSPDLAGVPWADTQYF
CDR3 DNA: TGTGCCAGCAGTCCAGACCTAGCGGGGGTCCCCTGGGCAGATACGCAGTATTTT

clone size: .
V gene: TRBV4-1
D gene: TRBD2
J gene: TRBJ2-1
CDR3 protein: CASSGGTSNEQFF
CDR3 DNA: TGCGCCAGCAGCGGCGGGACTAGCAATGAGCAGTTCTTC

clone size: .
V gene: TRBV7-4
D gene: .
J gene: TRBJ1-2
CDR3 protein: CASSSPPIDGPNYGYTF
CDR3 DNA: TGTGCCAGCAGCTCCCCCCCCATTGACGGGCCTAACTATGGCTACACCTTC

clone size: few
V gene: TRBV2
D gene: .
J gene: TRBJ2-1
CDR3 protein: CANQGGSYNEQFF
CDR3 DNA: TGTGCCAACCAGGGGGGCTCCTACAATGAGCAGTTCTTC

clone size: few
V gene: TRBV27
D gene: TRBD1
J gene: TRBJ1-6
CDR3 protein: CASRWTGVDSPLHF
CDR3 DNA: TGTGCCAGCAGATGGACAGGGGTTGATTCACCCCTCCACTTT

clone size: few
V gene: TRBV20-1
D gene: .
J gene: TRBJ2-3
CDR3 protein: CSAPHLGPTDTQYF
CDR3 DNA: TGCAGTGCTCCCCACCTCGGGCCCACAGATACGCAGTATTTT

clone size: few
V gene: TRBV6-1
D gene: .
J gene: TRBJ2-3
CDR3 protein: CASSESIAGRSIDTQYF
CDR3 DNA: TGTGCCAGCAGTGAATCCATTGCGGGGCGGTCCATAGATACGCAGTATTTT

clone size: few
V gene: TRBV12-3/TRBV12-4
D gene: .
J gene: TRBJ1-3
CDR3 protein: CASTPGSSGNTIYF
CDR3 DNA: TGTGCCAGCACCCCCGGGTCGTCTGGAAACACCATATATTTT

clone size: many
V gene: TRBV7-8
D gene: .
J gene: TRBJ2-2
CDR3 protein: CASSLGRITNGETNTGELFF
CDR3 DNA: TGTGCCAGCAGCTTAGGCCGCATAACTAACGGGGAAACGAACACCGGGGAGCTGTTTTTT

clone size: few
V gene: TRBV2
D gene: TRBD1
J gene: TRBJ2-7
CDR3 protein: CASIGTGGFGSYEQYF
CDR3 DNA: TGTGCCAGCATAGGGACAGGGGGCTTCGGCTCCTACGAGCAGTACTTC

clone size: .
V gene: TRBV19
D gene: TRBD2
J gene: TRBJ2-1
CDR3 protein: CASSMAGGPYNEQFF
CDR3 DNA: TGTGCCAGTAGTATGGCGGGGGGGCCTTACAATGAGCAGTTCTTC

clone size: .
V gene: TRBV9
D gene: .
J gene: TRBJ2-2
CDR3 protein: CASSALEGWGRTGELFF
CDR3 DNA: TGTGCCAGCAGCGCGCTAGAGGGTTGGGGAAGGACCGGGGAGCTGTTTTTT

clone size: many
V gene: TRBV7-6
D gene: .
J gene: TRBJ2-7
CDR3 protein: CASSLIAGSYEQYF
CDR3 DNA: TGTGCCAGCAGCTTAATCGCCGGCTCCTACGAGCAGTACTTC

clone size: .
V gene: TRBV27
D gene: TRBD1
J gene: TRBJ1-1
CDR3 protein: CASSDRGVNTEAFF
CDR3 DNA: TGTGCCAGTTCCGACAGGGGGGTGAACACTGAAGCTTTCTTT

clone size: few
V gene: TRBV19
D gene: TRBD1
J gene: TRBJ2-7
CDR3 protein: CASSIGQGDYEQYF
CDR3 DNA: TGTGCCAGTAGTATAGGACAGGGGGACTACGAGCAGTACTTC

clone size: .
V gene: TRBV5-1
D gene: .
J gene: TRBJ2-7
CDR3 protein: CASSLGEGYPDYEQYF
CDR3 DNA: TGCGCCAGCAGCTTGGGAGAGGGATACCCCGACTACGAGCAGTACTTC

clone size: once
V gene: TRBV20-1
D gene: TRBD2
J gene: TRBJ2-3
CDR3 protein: CSARAWDGGATSTDTQYF
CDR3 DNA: TGCAGTGCTAGAGCCTGGGACGGGGGGGCAACTAGCACAGATACGCAGTATTTT

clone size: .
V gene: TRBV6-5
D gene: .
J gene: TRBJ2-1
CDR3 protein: CASSYGTMGDEQFF
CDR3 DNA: TGTGCCAGCAGTTACGGGACAATGGGGGATGAGCAGTTCTTC

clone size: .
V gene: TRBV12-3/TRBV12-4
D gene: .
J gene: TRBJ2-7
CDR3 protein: CASSQNSYEQYF
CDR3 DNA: TGTGCCAGCAGTCAAAACTCCTACGAGCAGTACTTC

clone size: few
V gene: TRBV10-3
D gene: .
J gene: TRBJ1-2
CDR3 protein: CAISESAGNYGYTF
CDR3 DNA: TGTGCCATCAGTGAGTCGGCCGGTAACTATGGCTACACCTTC

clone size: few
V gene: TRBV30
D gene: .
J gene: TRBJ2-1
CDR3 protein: CAWSRDKYNEQFF
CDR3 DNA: TGTGCCTGGAGCCGGGATAAGTACAATGAGCAGTTCTTC

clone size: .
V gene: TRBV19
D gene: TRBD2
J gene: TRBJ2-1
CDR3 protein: CASSIVAGDHNEQFF
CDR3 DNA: TGTGCCAGTAGTATAGTAGCGGGGGACCACAATGAGCAGTTCTTC

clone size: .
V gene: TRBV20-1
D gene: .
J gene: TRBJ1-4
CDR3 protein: CSARPSPVVTNEKLFF
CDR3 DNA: TGCAGTGCTAGACCATCACCGGTGGTCACTAATGAAAAACTGTTTTTT

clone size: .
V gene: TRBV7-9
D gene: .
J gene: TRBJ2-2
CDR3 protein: CASTLQTTETGELFF
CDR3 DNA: TGTGCCAGCACCCTCCAGACGACAGAAACCGGGGAGCTGTTTTTT

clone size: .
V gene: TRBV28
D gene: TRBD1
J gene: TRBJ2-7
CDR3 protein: CASSLRTGGFHEQYF
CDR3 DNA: TGTGCCAGCAGCCTCCGGACAGGAGGATTCCACGAGCAGTACTTC

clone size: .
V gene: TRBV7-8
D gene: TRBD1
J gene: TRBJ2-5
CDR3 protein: CASSLAIGGMETQYF
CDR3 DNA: TGTGCCAGCAGCTTAGCGATAGGGGGCATGGAGACCCAGTACTTC

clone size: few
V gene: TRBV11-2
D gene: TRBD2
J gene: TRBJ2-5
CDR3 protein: CASSPSGGIQETQYF
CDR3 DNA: TGTGCCAGCAGCCCTAGCGGGGGGATTCAAGAGACCCAGTACTTC

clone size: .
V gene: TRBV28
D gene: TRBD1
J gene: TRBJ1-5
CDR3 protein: CASSRTGLRQPQHF
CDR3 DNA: TGTGCCAGCAGCCGGACAGGCCTAAGGCAGCCCCAGCATTTT

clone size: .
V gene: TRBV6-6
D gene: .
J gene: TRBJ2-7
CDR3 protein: CASTSIPGVGYEQYF
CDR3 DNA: TGTGCCAGCACTTCAATCCCGGGGGTAGGGTACGAGCAGTACTTC

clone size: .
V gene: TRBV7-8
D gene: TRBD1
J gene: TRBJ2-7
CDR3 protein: CASRLNGQGTREQYF
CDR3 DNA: TGTGCCAGCAGACTAAATGGACAGGGGACCCGCGAGCAGTACTTC

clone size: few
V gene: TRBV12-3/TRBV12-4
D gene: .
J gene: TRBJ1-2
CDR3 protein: CASSLSREGYGYTF
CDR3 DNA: TGTGCCAGCAGTTTGTCCAGGGAGGGATATGGCTACACCTTC

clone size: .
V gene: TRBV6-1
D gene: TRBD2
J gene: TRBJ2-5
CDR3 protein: CASSALAGGYQETQYF
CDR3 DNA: TGTGCCAGCAGTGCCCTAGCGGGGGGCTACCAAGAGACCCAGTACTTC

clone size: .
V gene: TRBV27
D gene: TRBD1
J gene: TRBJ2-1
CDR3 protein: CASSPGGAYNEQFF
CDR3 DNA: TGTGCCAGCAGTCCAGGGGGCGCATACAATGAGCAGTTCTTC

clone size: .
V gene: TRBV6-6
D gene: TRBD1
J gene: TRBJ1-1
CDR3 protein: CASSPDRVSTFF
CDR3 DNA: TGTGCCAGCAGCCCCGACAGGGTTTCGACTTTCTTT

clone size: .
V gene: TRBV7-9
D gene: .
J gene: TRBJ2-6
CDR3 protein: CASSLISSGANVLTF
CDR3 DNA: TGTGCCAGCAGCTTAATTAGCTCTGGGGCCAACGTCCTGACTTTC

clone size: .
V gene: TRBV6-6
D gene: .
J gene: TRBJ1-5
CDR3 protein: CASSYSEGGINQPQHF
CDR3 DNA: TGTGCCAGCAGTTACTCAGAGGGAGGCATCAATCAGCCCCAGCATTTT

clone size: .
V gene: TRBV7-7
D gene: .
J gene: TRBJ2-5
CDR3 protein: CASSSDLSKETQYF
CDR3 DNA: TGTGCCAGCAGCTCGGACCTTTCAAAAGAGACCCAGTACTTC

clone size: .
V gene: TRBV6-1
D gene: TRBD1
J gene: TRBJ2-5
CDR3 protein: CASSEVDRVWGETQYF
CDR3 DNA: TGTGCCAGCAGTGAAGTCGACAGGGTCTGGGGAGAGACCCAGTACTTC

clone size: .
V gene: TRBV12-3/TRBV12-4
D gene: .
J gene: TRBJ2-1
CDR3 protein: CASSFYRTPGNEQFF
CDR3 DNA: TGTGCCAGCAGTTTTTACCGGACCCCAGGCAATGAGCAGTTCTTC